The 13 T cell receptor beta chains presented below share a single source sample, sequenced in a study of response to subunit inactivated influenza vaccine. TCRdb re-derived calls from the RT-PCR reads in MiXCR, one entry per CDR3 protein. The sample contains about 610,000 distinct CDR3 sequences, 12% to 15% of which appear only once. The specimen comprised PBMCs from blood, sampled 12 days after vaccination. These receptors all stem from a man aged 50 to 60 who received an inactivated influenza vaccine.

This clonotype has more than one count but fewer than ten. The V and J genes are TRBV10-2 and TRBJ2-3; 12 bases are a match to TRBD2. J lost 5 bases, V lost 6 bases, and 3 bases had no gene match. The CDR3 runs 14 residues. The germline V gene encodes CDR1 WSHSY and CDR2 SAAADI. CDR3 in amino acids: CASRRLAGEDTQYF. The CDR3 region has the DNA TGCGCCAGCAGACGACTAGCGGGGGAAGATACGCAGTATTTT.

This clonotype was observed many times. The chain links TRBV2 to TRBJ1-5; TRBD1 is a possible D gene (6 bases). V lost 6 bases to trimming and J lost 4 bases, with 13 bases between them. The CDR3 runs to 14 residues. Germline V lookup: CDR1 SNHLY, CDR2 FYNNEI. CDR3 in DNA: TGTGCCAGCAGCGAGGGGGACGATAATCAGCCCCAGCATTTT. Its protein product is CASSEGDDNQPQHF.

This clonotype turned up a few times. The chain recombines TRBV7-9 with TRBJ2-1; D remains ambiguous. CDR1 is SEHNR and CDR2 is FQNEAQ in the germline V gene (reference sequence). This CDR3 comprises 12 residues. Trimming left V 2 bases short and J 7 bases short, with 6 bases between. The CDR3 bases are TGTGCCAGCAGCTTAAGGATGAATGAGCAGTTCTTC. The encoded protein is CASSLRMNEQFF.

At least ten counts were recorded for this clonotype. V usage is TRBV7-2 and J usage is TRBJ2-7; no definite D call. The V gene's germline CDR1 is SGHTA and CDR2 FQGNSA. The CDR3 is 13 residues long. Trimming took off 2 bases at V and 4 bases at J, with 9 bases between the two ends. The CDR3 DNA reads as TGTGCCAGCAGCTTATCATGGCCGTACGAGCAGTACTTC. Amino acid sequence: CASSLSWPYEQYF.

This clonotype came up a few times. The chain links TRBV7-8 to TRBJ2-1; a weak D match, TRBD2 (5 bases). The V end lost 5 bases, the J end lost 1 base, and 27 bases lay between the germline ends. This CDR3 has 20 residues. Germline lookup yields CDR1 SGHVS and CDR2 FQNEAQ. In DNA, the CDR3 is TGTGCCAGCAGCCCCATTATTCGACTACTGGTGGAAGCATCCTACAATGAGCAGTTCTTC. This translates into CASSPIIRLLVEASYNEQFF.

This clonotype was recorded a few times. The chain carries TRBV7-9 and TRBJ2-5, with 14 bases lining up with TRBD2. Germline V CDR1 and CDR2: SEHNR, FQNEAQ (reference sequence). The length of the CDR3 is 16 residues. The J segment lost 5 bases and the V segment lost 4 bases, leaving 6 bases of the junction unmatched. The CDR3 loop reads CASSSGLAGGSETQYF. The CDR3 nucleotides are TGTGCCAGCAGCTCTGGACTAGCGGGAGGTTCTGAGACCCAGTACTTC.

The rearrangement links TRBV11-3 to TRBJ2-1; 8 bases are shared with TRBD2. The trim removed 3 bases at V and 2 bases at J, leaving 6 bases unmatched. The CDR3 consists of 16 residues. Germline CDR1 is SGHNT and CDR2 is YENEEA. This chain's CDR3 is CASSLASSGAYNEQFF. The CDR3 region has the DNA TGTGCCAGCAGCTTGGCCAGTAGCGGGGCCTACAATGAGCAGTTCTTC. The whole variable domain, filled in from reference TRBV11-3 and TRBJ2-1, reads EAGVVQSPRYKIIEKKQPVAFWCNPISGHNTLYWYLQNLGQGPELLIRYENEEAVDDSQLPKDRFSAERLKGVDSTLKIQPAELGDSAVYLCASSLASSGAYNEQFFGPGTRLTVL.

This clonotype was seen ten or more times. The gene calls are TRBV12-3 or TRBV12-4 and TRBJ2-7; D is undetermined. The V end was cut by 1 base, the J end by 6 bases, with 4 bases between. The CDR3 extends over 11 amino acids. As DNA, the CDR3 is TGTGCCAGCAGTTTAGGTAGCGAGCAGTACTTC. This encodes CASSLGSEQYF.

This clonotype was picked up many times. CDR3 DNA: TGCGCCAGCACCGTAACAGGGTCCACCGGGGAGCTGTTTTTT. Its translation is CASTVTGSTGELFF. This chain links TRBV5-1 with TRBJ2-2, with a weak D call TRBD1 (6 bases). V was shortened by 6 bases and J by 4 bases, with 13 bases between the two germline ends. Germline CDR1 is SGHRS and CDR2 is YFSETQ. The CDR3 totals 14 residues.

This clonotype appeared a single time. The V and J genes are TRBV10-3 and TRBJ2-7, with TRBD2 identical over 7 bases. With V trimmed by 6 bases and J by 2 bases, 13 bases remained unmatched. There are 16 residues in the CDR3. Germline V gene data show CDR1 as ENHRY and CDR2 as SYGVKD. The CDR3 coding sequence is TGTGCCATCAGGAGGAGTAGCGGGCCGAGGCCCTACGAGCAGTACTTC. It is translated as CAIRRSSGPRPYEQYF.

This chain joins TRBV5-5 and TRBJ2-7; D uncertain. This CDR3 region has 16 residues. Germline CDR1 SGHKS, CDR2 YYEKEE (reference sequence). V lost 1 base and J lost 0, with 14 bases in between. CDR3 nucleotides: TGTGCCAGCAGCTTGTCGACGACCGCGAGCTCCTACGAGCAGTACTTC. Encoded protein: CASSLSTTASSYEQYF. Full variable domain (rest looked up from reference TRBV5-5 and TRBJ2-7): DAGVTQSPTHLIKTRGQQVTLRCSPISGHKSVSWYQQVLGQGPQFIFQYYEKEERGRGNFPDRFSARQFPNYSSELNVNALLLGDSALYLCASSLSTTASSYEQYFGPGTRLTVT.

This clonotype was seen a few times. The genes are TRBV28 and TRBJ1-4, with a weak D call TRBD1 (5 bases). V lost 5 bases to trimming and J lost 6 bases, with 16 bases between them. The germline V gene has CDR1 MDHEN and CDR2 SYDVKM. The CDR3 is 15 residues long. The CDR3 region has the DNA TGTGCCAGCAGTGTAGGGGACCACGGCTATGAAAAACTGTTTTTT. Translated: CASSVGDHGYEKLFF.

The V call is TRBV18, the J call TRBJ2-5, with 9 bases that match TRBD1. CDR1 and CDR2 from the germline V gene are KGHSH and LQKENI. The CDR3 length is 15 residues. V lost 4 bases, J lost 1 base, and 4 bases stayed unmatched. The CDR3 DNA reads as TGTGCCAGCTCACTCGGGACAGGGATCCAAGAGACCCAGTACTTC. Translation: CASSLGTGIQETQYF.